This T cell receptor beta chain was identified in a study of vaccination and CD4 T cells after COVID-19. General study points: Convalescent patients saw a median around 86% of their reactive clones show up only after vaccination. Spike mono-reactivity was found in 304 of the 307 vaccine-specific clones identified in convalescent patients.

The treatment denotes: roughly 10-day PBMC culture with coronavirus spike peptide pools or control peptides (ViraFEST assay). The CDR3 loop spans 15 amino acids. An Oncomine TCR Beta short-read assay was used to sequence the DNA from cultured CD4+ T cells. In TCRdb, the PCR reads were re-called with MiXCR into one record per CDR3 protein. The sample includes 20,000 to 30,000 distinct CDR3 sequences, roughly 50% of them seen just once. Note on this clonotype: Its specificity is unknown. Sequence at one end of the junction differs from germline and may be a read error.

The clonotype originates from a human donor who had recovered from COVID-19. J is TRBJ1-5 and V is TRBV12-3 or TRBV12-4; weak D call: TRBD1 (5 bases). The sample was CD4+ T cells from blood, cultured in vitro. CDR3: CTSSPLTGSNQPQHF. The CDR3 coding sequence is TGTACCAGCAGTCCATTAACAGGTAGCAATCAGCCCCAGCATTTT.